This TCR beta chain was recovered during a study of control samples from healthy donors and cancer patients (dated by TCRdb to 2018 to 2021). Note on this clone: No antigen is known for it. Base qualities were left out, and no much larger clone turns up one base away.

The CDR3 spans 14 residues, from the cysteine through the phenylalanine. Only the CDR3 part of the read is kept: 42 bases, read in frame from the first base. Relative to germline, V is missing 7 bases and J is missing 7 bases, with 12 bases of the junction outside any gene match. CDR1 SQVTM and CDR2 ANQGSEA were looked up in the germline V gene. The library was produced with the immunoSEQ multiplex PCR assay. TCRdb's version of the immuneACCESS table is confined to in-frame rearrangements and falls short of the full clone set. An unresolved V gene accounts for under half of the shortfall where checked; the remainder is of unknown origin. The sample profile shows about 180,000 clones; over 85% of them were found once. Around 1.5% of the sample comes from the top ten.

This chain joins TRBV29-1 to TRBJ1-5; 8 junctional bases match TRBD1. Sequencing used blood. The receptor's source is a man under 40 in good health. The nucleotide sequence reads TGCAGCGCGACAGGGGCCGAGCTCGGCCAGCCCCAGCATTTT. Its coded protein is CSATGAELGQPQHF.